This note documents a single T cell receptor beta chain sequence. Its antigen is currently unknown. V was pared by 6 bases and J by 7 bases, with 31 bases between. CDR3 length: 18 amino acids. The germline V gene has CDR1 SQVTM and CDR2 ANQGSEA. This record belongs to a study of cytomegalovirus exposure and HLA in healthy donors. Sequenced by immunoSEQ multiplex PCR; TCRdb stores in-frame clones only, minus some. This sample has 250,000 or so clones; almost 90% occur once, and the top ten carry under 0.45%. Study observations and caveats: Reports credit the classifier with highly specific, highly sensitive diagnosis of cytomegalovirus status.

This receptor was obtained from a woman aged 18-30 years in good health and CMV-seronegative. The chain links TRBV29-1 to TRBJ2-1; no clear D. Sequencing was carried out using PBMCs. CDR3 loop: CSVTKFPIYVRSGNEQFF. CDR3 nucleotide sequence: TGCAGCGTGACAAAATTTCCAATATATGTCCGCTCTGGGAATGAGCAGTTCTTC.